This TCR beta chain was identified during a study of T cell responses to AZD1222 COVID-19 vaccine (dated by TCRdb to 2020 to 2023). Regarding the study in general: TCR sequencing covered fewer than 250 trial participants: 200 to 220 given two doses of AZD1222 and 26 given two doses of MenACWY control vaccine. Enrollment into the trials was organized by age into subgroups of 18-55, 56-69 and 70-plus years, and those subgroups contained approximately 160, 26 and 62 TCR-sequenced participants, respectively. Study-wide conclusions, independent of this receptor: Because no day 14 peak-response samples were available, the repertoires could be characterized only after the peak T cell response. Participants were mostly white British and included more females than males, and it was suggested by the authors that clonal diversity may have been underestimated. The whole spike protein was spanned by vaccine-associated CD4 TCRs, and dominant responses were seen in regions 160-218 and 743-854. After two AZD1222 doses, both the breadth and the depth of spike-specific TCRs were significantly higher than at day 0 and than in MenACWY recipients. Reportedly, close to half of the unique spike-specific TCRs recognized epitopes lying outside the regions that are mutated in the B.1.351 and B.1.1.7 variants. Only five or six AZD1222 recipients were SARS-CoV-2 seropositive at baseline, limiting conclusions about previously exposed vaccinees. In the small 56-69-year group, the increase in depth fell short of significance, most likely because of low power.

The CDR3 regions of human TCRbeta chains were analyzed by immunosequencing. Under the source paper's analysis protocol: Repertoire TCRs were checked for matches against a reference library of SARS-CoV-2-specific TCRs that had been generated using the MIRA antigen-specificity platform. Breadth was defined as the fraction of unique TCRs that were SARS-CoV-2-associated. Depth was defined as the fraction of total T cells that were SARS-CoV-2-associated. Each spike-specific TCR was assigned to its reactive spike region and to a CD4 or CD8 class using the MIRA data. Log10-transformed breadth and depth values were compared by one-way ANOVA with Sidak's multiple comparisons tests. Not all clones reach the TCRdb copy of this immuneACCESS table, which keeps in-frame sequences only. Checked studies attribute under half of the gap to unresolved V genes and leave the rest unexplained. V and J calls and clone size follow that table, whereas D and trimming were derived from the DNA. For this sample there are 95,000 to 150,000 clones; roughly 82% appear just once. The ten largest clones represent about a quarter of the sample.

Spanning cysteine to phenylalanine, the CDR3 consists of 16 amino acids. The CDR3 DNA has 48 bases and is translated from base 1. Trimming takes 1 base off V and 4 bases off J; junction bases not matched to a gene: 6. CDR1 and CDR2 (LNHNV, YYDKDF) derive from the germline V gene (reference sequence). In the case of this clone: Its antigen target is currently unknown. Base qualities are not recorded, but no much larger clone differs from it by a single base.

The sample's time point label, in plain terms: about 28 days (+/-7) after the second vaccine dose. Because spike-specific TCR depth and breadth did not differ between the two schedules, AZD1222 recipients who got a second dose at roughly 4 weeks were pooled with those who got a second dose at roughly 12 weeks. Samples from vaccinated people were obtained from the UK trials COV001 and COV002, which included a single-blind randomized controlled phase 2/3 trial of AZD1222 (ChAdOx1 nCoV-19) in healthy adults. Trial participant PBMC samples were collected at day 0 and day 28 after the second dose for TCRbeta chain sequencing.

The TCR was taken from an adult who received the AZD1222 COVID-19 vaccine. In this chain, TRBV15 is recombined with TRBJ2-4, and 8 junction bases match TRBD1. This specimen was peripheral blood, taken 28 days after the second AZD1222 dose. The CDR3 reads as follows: CATSRVVQGAKNIQYF. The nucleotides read TGTGCCACCAGCAGAGTCGTTCAGGGGGCGAAAAACATTCAGTACTTC.